Below are 17 T cell receptor beta chains sequenced from a single sample in a study of T cell changes during pregnancy in multiple sclerosis (dated by TCRdb to about 2019). Preparation of the library involved the immunoSEQ multiplex PCR assay. TCRdb mirrors the immuneACCESS table, restricted to in-frame sequences. Some clones are absent from its copies; in checked studies, under half trace to an unresolved V gene, and the reason for the others is unknown. The sample table lists about 50,000 clones, 90% to 95% of them with a count of one. Of the sample, less than 5.5% falls within the top ten clones. The specimen comprised CD8+ T cells from peripheral blood mononuclear cells, sampled before pregnancy. The receptors come from a female donor with multiple sclerosis, enrolled in a pregnancy study.

The chain has TRBV6-1 and TRBJ2-7; TRBD1 matches 7 bases. The CDR3 runs 14 residues. Germline-derived CDR1 and CDR2 are MNHNS and SASEGT. V was pared by 4 bases and J by 4 bases, with 7 bases of the junction left unmatched. CDR3 region: CASSARQGSYEQYF. CDR3 DNA: TGTGCCAGCAGTGCCAGACAGGGATCGTACGAGCAGTACTTC.

CDR3 nucleotides: TGCGCCAGCAGCTTGGACTACCCGGGAGGGCGGGATGAGCAGTTCTTC. Translation: CASSLDYPGGRDEQFF. The chain carries TRBV5-1 and TRBJ2-1; the match to TRBD2 covers 8 bases. Germline V gene data show CDR1 as SGHRS and CDR2 as YFSETQ. The CDR3 runs to 16 residues. Unmatched junction bases numbered 10, after V lost 0 bases and J lost 8 bases.

The chain employs TRBV2 and TRBJ1-1; tentatively, D is TRBD1 (6 bases). The germline CDR1 and CDR2 sequences are SNHLY and FYNNEI. Trimming removed 6 bases from V and 1 base from J, with 6 bases in between. This CDR3 has 12 residues. The CDR3 region is CASRDRNTEAFF. In DNA form, the CDR3 reads TGTGCCAGCAGGGACAGGAACACTGAAGCTTTCTTT.

The chain employs TRBV7-9 and TRBJ2-5, with D possibly being TRBD1 (5 bases). CDR3 size: 15 residues. Germline CDR1 reads SEHNR; CDR2 reads FQNEAQ (reference sequence). With 1 base removed from V and 0 bases from J, the gap between germline ends came to 9 bases. The CDR3 is CASSLGGGYQETQYF. Written as DNA, the CDR3 is TGTGCCAGCAGCTTAGGGGGCGGCTACCAAGAGACCCAGTACTTC.

Comment on this clone: Other DNA sequences in the same sample also yield this CDR3. The chain joins TRBV5-1 to TRBJ2-7; TRBD1 agrees at 8 bases. This CDR3 comprises 14 residues. V was pared by 2 bases and J by 3 bases, with 4 bases of the junction left unmatched. Germline V gene data show CDR1 as SGHRS and CDR2 as YFSETQ. The CDR3 here is CASSFTGGSYEQYF. As DNA, the CDR3 is TGCGCCAGCAGCTTCACAGGGGGTAGCTACGAGCAGTACTTC.

The genes are TRBV27 and TRBJ2-7; 9 nucleotides align to TRBD1. This CDR3 contains 14 residues. The trim removed 4 bases at V and 4 bases at J, leaving 5 bases unmatched. Per the germline V gene, CDR1 is MNHEY and CDR2 is SMNVEV (reference sequence). CDR3 in DNA: TGTGCCAGCAGTTCCGGGACAGGGAATTACGAGCAGTACTTC. This translates into CASSSGTGNYEQYF.

The chain uses TRBV2 and TRBJ1-1; D uncertain. Germline values: CDR1 SNHLY, CDR2 FYNNEI. There are 14 residues in the CDR3. Trimming cost V 6 bases and J 4 bases, with 15 bases left between them. CDR3 sequence (DNA): TGTGCCAGCAGGGGCCTTGTCAGGATCACTGAAGCTTTCTTT. Amino acids: CASRGLVRITEAFF.

This sequence joins TRBV10-3 and TRBJ2-3; 7 positions match TRBD2. The V segment lost 4 bases and the J segment 2 bases; nucleotides outside the gene matches: 9. This CDR3 region has 16 residues. Germline V lookup: CDR1 ENHRY, CDR2 SYGVKD. The CDR3: CAISGRAGEDTDTQYF. In DNA form, the CDR3 reads TGTGCCATCAGTGGTAGGGCGGGAGAGGACACAGATACGCAGTATTTT.

V gene TRBV2 combines with J gene TRBJ1-4; no clear D. V lost 7 bases to trimming and J lost 1 base, with 13 bases between them. CDR1 is SNHLY and CDR2 is FYNNEI in the germline V gene. CDR3 size: 15 residues. The CDR3 loop is CASNLDIRTNEKLFF. DNA for the CDR3: TGTGCCAGCAATTTAGACATCCGAACTAATGAAAAACTGTTTTTT.

This clone was seen a single time. V is TRBV7-2 and J is TRBJ2-7, with 7 bases that match TRBD2. CDR1 SGHTA and CDR2 FQGNSA come from the germline V gene. This CDR3 is 14 amino acids long. Trimming took 1 base from V and 2 from J; bases not matched to a gene: 2. CDR3 residues: CASSLGAGAYEQYF. CDR3 in DNA: TGTGCCAGCAGCTTAGGCGCGGGGGCCTACGAGCAGTACTTC.

This clone was observed a single time. The rearrangement joins TRBV27 to TRBJ2-7, with D perhaps TRBD2 (6 bases). V gave up 4 bases and J gave up 0 bases, with 7 bases separating them. CDR1 and CDR2 (germline): MNHEY, SMNVEV (reference sequence). The CDR3 consists of 13 residues. The CDR3 spells CASSSGLSYEQYF. In DNA form, the CDR3 reads TGTGCCAGCAGTTCGGGACTCTCCTACGAGCAGTACTTC.

The chain joins TRBV19 to TRBJ1-2; perhaps TRBD1 as D (6 bases). Germline-derived CDR1 and CDR2 are LNHDA and SQIVND (reference sequence). This CDR3 comprises 15 residues. V lost 4 bases and J 2 bases, leaving 14 bases between the germline ends. CDR3 nucleotides: TGTGCCAGTAGTACCGACAGGTGGGGCAACTATGGCTACACCTTC. Translating it yields CASSTDRWGNYGYTF.

The rearrangement links TRBV4-2 to TRBJ2-1; D is unclear. Germline lookup yields CDR1 LGHNA and CDR2 YNFKEQ. Trimming left V 0 bases short and J 9 bases short, with 9 bases between. The CDR3 has 13 amino acids. The CDR3 region is CASSQDLPPEQFF. The CDR3 region has the DNA TGTGCCAGCAGCCAAGATCTCCCCCCTGAGCAGTTCTTC.

The chain links TRBV6-8 to TRBJ2-1; 14 nucleotides align to TRBD2. Germline CDR1 MNHGY, CDR2 SAAAGT. With 6 bases clipped from V and 9 bases from J, the junction kept 7 bases outside the gene matches. The CDR3 totals 15 residues. CDR3 residues: CASSPGTSGRGEQFF. CDR3 DNA: TGTGCCAGCAGCCCGGGGACTAGCGGGAGAGGTGAGCAGTTCTTC.

The chain joins TRBV27 to TRBJ2-7; D is ambiguous. The CDR3 is 13 amino acids. V was shortened by 6 bases and J by 7 bases, with 16 bases between the two germline ends. The germline V gene has CDR1 MNHEY and CDR2 SMNVEV (reference sequence). CDR3 loop: CASRSPGYLEQYF. CDR3 in DNA: TGTGCCAGCAGGTCGCCAGGCTACCTAGAGCAGTACTTC.

This clone was recorded once. The CDR3 DNA sequence: TGTGCCAGTAGTATAGCTGGGACTAGCGGGAGTGAGACCCAGTACTTC. It yields the protein CASSIAGTSGSETQYF. This sequence joins TRBV19 and TRBJ2-5; 14 positions agree with TRBD2. CDR3 length equals 16 residues. The V gene's germline CDR1 is LNHDA and CDR2 SQIVND (reference sequence). Trimming took 1 base from V and 5 from J; bases not matched to a gene: 3.

The CDR3 DNA follows: TGTGCCTGGAGTGTGGGGGGAAGCTACGAGCAGTACTTC. This sequence encodes CAWSVGGSYEQYF. J is TRBJ2-7 and V is TRBV30; D may be TRBD2 (6 bases). V was trimmed by 0 bases and J by 3 bases, leaving 9 bases between them. Germline loops: CDR1 GTSNPN, CDR2 SVGIG (reference sequence). The CDR3 sequence is 13 residues long.